A single sample is the source of the 21 T cell receptor beta chains below, sequenced in a study of blood T cell repertoires in COVID-19. Measured with immunoSEQ multiplex PCR; TCRdb has only the in-frame clones, and not every one. The sample yields some 250,000 clones, 80% to 90% seen once. Sequenced sample: PBMCs or T cells enriched from blood (not recorded which). Receptor source: a man between 18 and 29 years old who had recovered from COVID-19.

The chain uses TRBV6-1 and TRBJ2-1, with 7 bases matching TRBD2. Trimming took 2 bases from V and 8 from J; bases not matched to a gene: 15. Per the germline V gene, CDR1 is MNHNS and CDR2 is SASEGT. The length of the CDR3 is 17 residues. CDR3 region: CASSETSGLVGGYEQFF. The CDR3 nucleotides read TGTGCCAGCAGTGAAACTAGTGGACTAGTGGGGGGGTATGAGCAGTTCTTC.

The gene calls are TRBV10-1 and TRBJ1-6, with TRBD1 identical over 7 bases. Germline loops: CDR1 WNHNN, CDR2 SYGVQD (reference sequence). The CDR3 totals 15 residues. Unmatched junction bases numbered 3, after V lost 4 bases and J lost 3 bases. CDR3 DNA sequence: TGCGCCAGCAGTGGAGGGGGCGACTATAATTCACCCCTCCACTTT. Translated: CASSGGGDYNSPLHF.

This clone has only a few counts. The chain has TRBV19 and TRBJ2-1, with TRBD2 matching over 9 bases. After removal of 5 bases from V and 2 bases from J, the junction contained 7 bases not matched to a gene. CDR3 size: 16 residues. Looked up from germline, CDR1 is LNHDA and CDR2 is SQIVND (reference sequence). The CDR3 is CASSVTPSGTYNEQFF. CDR3 in DNA: TGTGCCAGTAGTGTAACCCCTAGCGGGACCTACAATGAGCAGTTCTTC.

The chain couples TRBV24-1 to TRBJ2-4; D is unclear. The CDR3 covers 12 residues. Germline V gene lookup returns CDR1 KGHDR and CDR2 SFDVKD. V lost 0 bases, J lost 13 bases, and 9 bases lay in between. The CDR3 sequence: CATSDLLEKQYF. The CDR3 DNA follows: TGTGCCACCAGTGATTTGTTGGAGAAACAGTACTTC.

This chain uses TRBV4-1 with TRBJ2-7; 9 nucleotides align to TRBD2. There are 16 residues in the CDR3. The trim removed 4 bases at V and 0 bases at J, leaving 7 bases unmatched. CDR1 and CDR2 (germline): MGHRA, YSYEKL. For the CDR3, the DNA is TGCGCCAGCAGCCCGGGGGCGGGGGGGATCTCCTACGAGCAGTACTTC. Protein product: CASSPGAGGISYEQYF.

Worth noting for this clone: One end of the junction does not line up with germline, which may come from a read error. The rearrangement links TRBV7-7 to TRBJ2-5, with TRBD2 matching over 13 bases. Germline lookup yields CDR1 SSHAT and CDR2 FNYEAQ (reference sequence). CDR3 length: 17 amino acids. CDR3 nucleotide sequence: TGTGCTAGCAGCTTAGGAAGACTAGCGGGAGGAAGGGAGACCCAGTACTTC. Its protein is CASSLGRLAGGRETQYF.

The V and J genes are TRBV5-4 and TRBJ2-1; 7 positions agree with TRBD1. Germline CDR1 is SGHNT and CDR2 is YYREEE (reference sequence). Trimming removed 1 base from V and 2 bases from J; junction bases left unmatched: 0. CDR3 length: 14 residues. The CDR3 loop is CASSLTGAYNEQFF. CDR3 sequence (DNA): TGTGCCAGCAGCTTGACAGGGGCCTACAATGAGCAGTTCTTC.

The V gene is TRBV6-5, the J gene TRBJ2-3; 8 positions match TRBD2. V lost 11 bases and J lost 4; bases outside the gene matches: 11. The CDR3 runs to 14 residues. Looked up from germline, CDR1 is MNHEY and CDR2 is SVGAGI. The CDR3 region is CAVKSGGGPDTQYF. In DNA, the CDR3 is TGTGCCGTTAAGAGCGGGGGCGGTCCAGATACGCAGTATTTT.

This clone was found once. V is TRBV19 and J is TRBJ1-2, with D perhaps matching TRBD1 (6 bases). The V gene's germline CDR1 is LNHDA and CDR2 SQIVND (reference sequence). The CDR3 length is 13 residues. The V end lost 0 bases, the J end lost 8 bases, and 10 bases lay between the germline ends. CDR3 protein: CASSIEQGLGYTF. The CDR3 bases are TGTGCCAGTAGTATAGAACAGGGCCTAGGCTACACCTTC.

The CDR3 here is CASSSYGRDDRQPQHF. CDR3 nucleotides: TGTGCCAGTAGTTCCTACGGCAGGGATGACCGTCAGCCCCAGCATTTT. The chain has TRBV19 and TRBJ1-5; TRBD1 is a possible D gene (5 bases). Germline CDR1 and CDR2: LNHDA and SQIVND (reference sequence). V dropped 5 bases and J dropped 6 bases, with 20 bases sitting between them. The CDR3 covers 16 residues.

The rearrangement joins TRBV5-1 to TRBJ2-7, with 7 bases identical to TRBD1. This CDR3 region has 13 residues. The germline V gene has CDR1 SGHRS and CDR2 YFSETQ. V was pared by 4 bases and J by 6 bases, with 7 bases of the junction left unmatched. CDR3 sequence: CASSPDRAGEQYF. CDR3 coding DNA: TGCGCCAGCAGCCCCGACAGGGCGGGCGAGCAGTACTTC.

This chain uses TRBV19 with TRBJ2-7, with 11 bases matching TRBD1. Germline trimming cut 4 bases from V and 2 bases from J; bases unmatched to any gene: 7. This CDR3 contains 16 residues. Per the germline V gene, CDR1 is LNHDA and CDR2 is SQIVND (reference sequence). The CDR3 sequence is CASSTLGTGGTYEQYF. The CDR3 DNA sequence: TGTGCCAGTAGTACCTTGGGGACAGGGGGGACCTACGAGCAGTACTTC.

This clone is a singleton in its sample. The chain employs TRBV6-5 and TRBJ2-1, with 8 nucleotides matching TRBD2. This CDR3 contains 15 residues. V gave up 4 bases and J gave up 0 bases; unmatched junction bases: 2. CDR1 is MNHEY and CDR2 is SVGAGI in the germline V gene. The CDR3 spells CASSSLAASYNEQFF. CDR3 bases: TGTGCCAGCAGTTCACTAGCGGCCTCCTACAATGAGCAGTTCTTC.

The V call is TRBV28, the J call TRBJ1-4, with 7 nucleotides matching TRBD1. J was trimmed by 5 bases and V by 6 bases; bases with no gene match: 6. The CDR3 covers 14 residues. Germline V gives CDR1 MDHEN, CDR2 SYDVKM. The CDR3 loop is CASRGGRGNEKLFF. In DNA form, the CDR3 reads TGTGCCAGCAGAGGAGGCAGGGGGAATGAAAAACTGTTTTTT.

The chain has TRBV30 and TRBJ1-4, with D perhaps TRBD1 (6 bases). Germline V gene lookup returns CDR1 GTSNPN and CDR2 SVGIG (reference sequence). This CDR3 comprises 16 residues. Trimming removed 4 bases from V and 2 bases from J, with 17 bases in between. The CDR3 DNA sequence: TGTGCCTGGAATGGAATAGGGGGAAGGACTAATGAAAAACTGTTTTTT. This gives the protein CAWNGIGGRTNEKLFF.

The V gene is TRBV6-5, the J gene TRBJ1-2, with D perhaps matching TRBD1 (5 bases). CDR1 is MNHEY, CDR2 SVGAGI, per germline. Deletions cut 6 bases from V and 3 bases from J, with 14 bases between. The CDR3 spans 14 residues. This CDR3 reads CASSIMEGDYGYTF. The CDR3 DNA is TGTGCCAGCAGCATCATGGAAGGGGACTATGGCTACACCTTC.

V is TRBV7-2 and J is TRBJ1-4; the match to TRBD1 covers 10 bases. The V and J ends lost 0 bases and 4 bases, in that order; junction bases with no gene match: 5. CDR3 size: 17 residues. Per germline, CDR1 SGHTA and CDR2 FQGNSA. CDR3 nucleotide sequence: TGTGCCAGCAGCTTAGCAGGGACAGGGGCACATAATGAAAAACTGTTTTTT. This encodes CASSLAGTGAHNEKLFF.

The chain joins TRBV5-4 to TRBJ2-5; unclear D gene. The CDR3 sequence is 13 residues long. Germline CDR1 SGHNT, CDR2 YYREEE (reference sequence). V lost 0 bases and J 2 bases, leaving 5 bases between the germline ends. The CDR3: CASSLAQQETQYF. CDR3 in DNA: TGTGCCAGCAGCTTGGCGCAGCAAGAGACCCAGTACTTC.

This chain uses TRBV7-9 with TRBJ2-4, with D tentatively TRBD2 (5 bases). This CDR3 spans 15 amino acids. CDR1 and CDR2 (germline): SEHNR, FQNEAQ (reference sequence). With 5 bases removed from V and 7 bases from J, the gap between germline ends came to 18 bases. The CDR3 bases are TGTGCCAGCAGCGCGATGAGCCTTAGCGCGAACATTCAGTACTTC. Translated: CASSAMSLSANIQYF.

The CDR3 spells CASSNRQGSEQFF. The CDR3 DNA sequence: TGTGCCAGCAGCAACAGACAGGGTAGCGAGCAGTTCTTC. The gene calls are TRBV11-3 and TRBJ2-1; 7 bases are shared with TRBD1. CDR3 length equals 13 residues. V trimming: 5 bases; J trimming: 10 bases; junction bases outside the gene matches: 8. The germline V gene encodes CDR1 SGHNT and CDR2 YENEEA.

This rearrangement joins TRBV7-4 to TRBJ1-4; unclear D gene. Germline V gives CDR1 SGHVT, CDR2 SQSDAQ. This CDR3 is 12 amino acids long. V dropped 5 bases and J dropped 7 bases, with 8 bases sitting between them. CDR3: CASSQEGEKLFF. In nucleotides, the CDR3 is TGTGCCAGCAGCCAAGAGGGTGAAAAACTGTTTTTT. Together with reference TRBV7-4 and TRBJ1-4, the CDR3 gives the full variable domain: GAGVSQSPRYKVAKRGRDVALRCDSISGHVTLYWYRQTLGQGSEVLTYSQSDAQRDKSGRPSGRFSAERPERSVSTLKIQRTEQGDSAVYLCASSQEGEKLFFGSGTQLSVL.